This T cell receptor beta chain was profiled in a study of blood T cell repertoires in COVID-19. About the study: The United States, Italy and Spain were the sources of the acute and convalescent COVID-19 samples. Nucleic acid was either cDNA or gDNA, and it came from T cells, B-cell-depleted T cells, or PBMCs.

Germline values: CDR1 MNHNY, CDR2 SVGAGI (reference sequence). CDR3 length equals 13 residues. Trimming shortened V by 8 bases and J by 9 bases, and 17 bases separated the two germline ends. In the authors' workflow: Estimates of nucleated cell counts were drawn from the amplification of reference gene primers. Some clones are missing from TCRdb's copy, which holds only in-frame ones; the method was immunoSEQ multiplex PCR. V, J and clone size derive from that table, while D and trimming were established from the DNA sequence. The sample lists approximately 270,000 clones, about 89% occurring once. Sequenced sample: peripheral blood. This chain links TRBV6-6 with TRBJ1-3; no reliable D call. The TCR was taken from a man aged 25 to 40 with acute or convalescent COVID-19. The CDR3, as DNA: TGTGCCAGCGTAGAACTCCATGGTGTCACCATATATTTT. Protein sequence: CASVELHGVTIYF.